In this sample, the clone carrying this T cell receptor (beta chain) turned up many times. Its antigen remains unidentified. These data originate in a study of CD8 T cells in ankylosing spondylitis. In making TCR beta libraries, quantitative 5'-RACE with molecular barcodes was used. TCRdb used MiXCR to reprocess the 5' RACE reads, holding one entry per CDR3 protein. The top ten hold 2.5% to 3% of the sample, which has about 130,000 distinct CDR3 sequences, around 13% seen once. Regarding the study as a whole: CD8+ cells made up the disease-linked clones, which were relatively rare in peripheral blood. Ankylosing spondylitis blood appeared to carry a characteristic TCR beta motif of roughly eight highly homologous variants. Significant enrichment of disease-linked clones was reportedly seen in matched ankylosing spondylitis synovial fluid.

This CDR3 contains 15 residues. Trimming removed 6 bases from V and 3 bases from J; junction bases left unmatched: 5. CDR1 and CDR2 from the germline V gene are MNHNS and SASEGT. Source material: blood, either unsorted or a sorted T cell fraction (not recorded which). The V gene is TRBV6-1, the J gene TRBJ2-3; TRBD1 aligns across 11 bases. This sequence was found in a female donor with ankylosing spondylitis or in good health (not recorded which). CDR3 sequence reads: CASSDRDRGTDTQYF. CDR3 DNA sequence: TGTGCCAGCAGCGATCGGGACAGGGGGACAGATACGCAGTATTTT.